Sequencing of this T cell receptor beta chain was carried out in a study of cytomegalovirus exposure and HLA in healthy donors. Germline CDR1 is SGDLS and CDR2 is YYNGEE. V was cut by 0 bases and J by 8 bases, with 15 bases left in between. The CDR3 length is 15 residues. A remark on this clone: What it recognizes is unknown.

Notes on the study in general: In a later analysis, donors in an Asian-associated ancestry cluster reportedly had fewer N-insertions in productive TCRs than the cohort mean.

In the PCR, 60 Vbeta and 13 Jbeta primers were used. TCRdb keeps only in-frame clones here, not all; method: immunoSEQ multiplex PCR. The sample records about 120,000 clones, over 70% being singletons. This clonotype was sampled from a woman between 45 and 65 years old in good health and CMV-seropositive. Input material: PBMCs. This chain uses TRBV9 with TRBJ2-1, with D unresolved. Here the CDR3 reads CASSVDGSWADEQFF. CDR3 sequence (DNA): TGTGCCAGCAGCGTAGATGGCTCCTGGGCCGATGAGCAGTTCTTC.